This T cell receptor (beta chain) was profiled in a study of chronic HIV infection and antiretroviral therapy. Germline-derived CDR1 and CDR2 are SGHDN and FVKESK. The CDR3 is made up of 13 amino acids. The V end lost 1 base, the J end lost 4 bases, and 4 bases lay between the germline ends. TCRdb recomputed calls from the 5' RACE reads with MiXCR, one row per CDR3 protein. The sample consists of 40,000 or so distinct CDR3 sequences, 7% to 10% of them appearing once. Sequencing used peripheral blood. The J gene is TRBJ2-2, the V gene TRBV14; no firm D call. The sequence was collected from an adult who had HIV and had not received antiretroviral therapy, or was an uninfected healthy control (not recorded which). CDR3 region: CASSQGATGELFF. The CDR3 bases are TGTGCCAGCAGCCAAGGAGCCACCGGGGAGCTGTTTTTT.